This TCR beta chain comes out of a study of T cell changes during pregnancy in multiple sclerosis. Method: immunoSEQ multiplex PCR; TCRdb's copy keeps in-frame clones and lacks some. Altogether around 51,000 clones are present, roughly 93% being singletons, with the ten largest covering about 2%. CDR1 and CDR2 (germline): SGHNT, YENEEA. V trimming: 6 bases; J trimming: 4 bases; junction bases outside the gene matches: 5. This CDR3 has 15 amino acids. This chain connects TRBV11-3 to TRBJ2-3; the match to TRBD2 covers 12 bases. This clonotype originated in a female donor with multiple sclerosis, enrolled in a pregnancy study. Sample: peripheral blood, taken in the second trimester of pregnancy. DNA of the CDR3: TGTGCCAGCAGTCCTAGCGGGAGGGCCCCAGATACGCAGTATTTT. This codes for CASSPSGRAPDTQYF.